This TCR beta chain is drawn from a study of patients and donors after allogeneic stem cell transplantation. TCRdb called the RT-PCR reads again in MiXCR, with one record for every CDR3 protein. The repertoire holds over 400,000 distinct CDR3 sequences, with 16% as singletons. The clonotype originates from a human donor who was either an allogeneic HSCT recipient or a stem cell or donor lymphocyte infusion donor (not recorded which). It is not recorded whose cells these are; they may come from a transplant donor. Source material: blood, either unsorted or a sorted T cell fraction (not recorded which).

CDR3 sequence: CASSETGTVTYGYTF. CDR3 DNA: TGTGCCAGCAGCGAGACAGGGACTGTCACCTATGGCTACACCTTC. J is TRBJ1-2 and V is TRBV3-1; 7 bases are a match to TRBD1. The CDR3 sequence is 15 residues long. V shed 5 bases, J shed 4 bases, and the junction held 10 bases outside the gene matches. CDR1 is LGHDT, CDR2 YNNKEL, per germline (reference sequence).